One sample yielded the 24 T cell receptor beta chains listed below, sequenced in a study of metastatic and nonmetastatic thyroid tumors. Patients had received no treatment of any kind before thyroid surgery. Via MiXCR, TCRdb re-called the PCR reads. The data show 20,000 to 25,000 clones, about a sixth seen once. Sequencing was carried out using blood. The origin of the receptors is a female donor with papillary thyroid cancer or a benign thyroid nodule (not recorded which). Some clones in this sample may be carry-over from other donors' samples.

The V call is TRBV20-1, the J call TRBJ2-5; 10 bases match TRBD2. The V gene's germline CDR1 is DFQATT and CDR2 SNEGSKA (reference sequence). CDR3 length equals 15 residues. The V gene end was trimmed by 3 bases and the J gene end by 5 bases; junction bases not matched to a gene: 9. The CDR3 DNA reads as TGCAGTGCTAGGTATAGCGGGGGGCCAGTGGAGACCCAGTACTTC. This sequence encodes CSARYSGGPVETQYF.

By share, this clone counts as medium-sized. The rearrangement joins TRBV7-9 to TRBJ2-1; possible D gene TRBD1, 6 bases. The germline V gene encodes CDR1 SEHNR and CDR2 FQNEAQ (reference sequence). The CDR3 loop spans 16 amino acids. V lost 0 bases and J 7 bases, leaving 16 bases between the germline ends. The CDR3 protein is CASSLARGQSGNEQFF. The CDR3 DNA reads as TGTGCCAGCAGCTTAGCACGGGGACAATCTGGAAATGAGCAGTTCTTC.

This clone has at least ten counts. V usage is TRBV7-3 and J usage is TRBJ2-1; TRBD1 matches at 7 bases. Germline V lookup: CDR1 SGHTA, CDR2 FQGTGA. This CDR3 contains 17 residues. V lost 5 bases and J lost 3; bases outside the gene matches: 13. In DNA, the CDR3 is TGTGCCAGCAGCCCCTTTCATAGCCGACAGGGCTACAATGAGCAGTTCTTC. Translation gives CASSPFHSRQGYNEQFF.

This clone came up many times. This sample includes further DNA sequences coding for the same CDR3. The chain carries TRBV29-1 and TRBJ1-1; 10 positions agree with TRBD1. This CDR3 has 13 amino acids. The trim removed 4 bases at V and 5 bases at J, leaving 4 bases unmatched. Per the germline V gene, CDR1 is SQVTM and CDR2 is ANQGSEA. CDR3 loop: CSVVGQGGTEAFF. As DNA, the CDR3 is TGCAGCGTTGTCGGACAGGGGGGGACTGAAGCTTTCTTT.

The chain is built from TRBV20-1 and TRBJ1-4; TRBD1 agrees at 8 bases. With 2 bases clipped from V and 6 bases from J, the junction kept 5 bases outside the gene matches. Germline CDR1 is DFQATT and CDR2 is SNEGSKA (reference sequence). The CDR3 has 14 amino acids. The CDR3 sequence: CSARKTGDDEKLFF. DNA for the CDR3: TGCAGTGCTAGAAAGACAGGGGATGATGAAAAACTGTTTTTT.

V and J are TRBV7-8 and TRBJ2-7; D is undetermined. The length of the CDR3 is 12 residues. The V and J ends lost 2 bases and 4 bases respectively, with 6 bases between them. Germline values: CDR1 SGHVS, CDR2 FQNEAQ. DNA of the CDR3: TGTGCCAGCAGCTTAACCGGATACGAGCAGTACTTC. Its translation: CASSLTGYEQYF.

Details on this clone: A read error may explain this, as a much larger clone is one base away. The chain is built from TRBV18 and TRBJ2-6; D is possibly TRBD1 or TRBD2 (6 bases each). The length of the CDR3 is 15 residues. Germline CDR1 and CDR2: KGHSH and LQKENI. Here the CDR3 reads CANSQGGPGANVLTF. The CDR3 DNA follows: TGTGCCAACTCACAAGGGGGGCCGGGGGCCAACGTCCTGACTTTC.

The rearrangement joins TRBV6-1 to TRBJ2-7; TRBD1 aligns across 10 bases. There are 13 residues in the CDR3. In germline, CDR1 is MNHNS, CDR2 SASEGT. With 10 bases clipped from V and 5 bases from J, the junction kept 8 bases outside the gene matches. In DNA form, the CDR3 reads TGTGCCACCGCTACCGGGACAGGGGACGAGCAGTACTTC. Translating it yields CATATGTGDEQYF.

This clone was seen more than once but under ten times. A much larger clone differs from this one at a single base, so this may be a read error. The gene calls are TRBV28 and TRBJ1-4; TRBD1 agrees at 7 bases. The CDR3 has 13 amino acids. The V gene's germline CDR1 is MDHEN and CDR2 SYDVKM. This chain's CDR3 is CASRLDRTEELFF. The CDR3 DNA follows: TGTGCCAGCAGACTGGACAGGACTGAAGAACTGTTTTTT.

The genes are TRBV5-1 and TRBJ1-6; D uncertain. V was shortened by 5 bases and J by 9 bases, with 15 bases between the two germline ends. The CDR3 is 14 residues long. The germline V gene has CDR1 SGHRS and CDR2 YFSETQ. This CDR3 reads CASRLSLMPSPLHF. CDR3 sequence (DNA): TGCGCCAGCAGATTGTCATTAATGCCTTCACCCCTCCACTTT.

This clone was observed many times. The chain recombines TRBV5-1 with TRBJ2-5; 8 bases line up with TRBD1. The CDR3 contains 14 residues. V gave up 0 bases and J gave up 4 bases; unmatched junction bases: 2. Germline CDR1 reads SGHRS; CDR2 reads YFSETQ. The CDR3 sequence: CASSLATGAETQYF. The CDR3 nucleotides read TGCGCCAGCAGCTTGGCGACAGGGGCAGAGACCCAGTACTTC.

This clone was picked up many times. The chain employs TRBV20-1 and TRBJ2-1; 8 nucleotides match TRBD2. The germline CDR1 and CDR2 sequences are DFQATT and SNEGSKA (reference sequence). V lost 3 bases to trimming and J lost 3 bases; unmatched junction nucleotides: 4. This CDR3 contains 14 residues. The CDR3, as DNA: TGCAGTGCTAGTAGCGGGACCAGCTACAATGAGCAGTTCTTC. Translation gives CSASSGTSYNEQFF.

This clone was detected many times. The chain recombines TRBV4-3 with TRBJ2-5; perhaps D is TRBD1 or TRBD2 (5 bases each). This CDR3 region has 14 residues. Germline V gene data show CDR1 as LGHNA and CDR2 as YSLEER. V lost 2 bases to trimming and J lost 5 bases, with 12 bases between them. CDR3 in amino acids: CASSQRGRGETQYF. The CDR3 DNA follows: TGCGCCAGCAGCCAAAGGGGACGGGGCGAGACCCAGTACTTC.

Many counts were recorded for this clone. The V gene is TRBV6-1, the J gene TRBJ1-5; TRBD1 matches at 8 bases. Germline CDR1 MNHNS, CDR2 SASEGT. The ends lost 6 bases at V and 2 bases at J; junction bases unmatched: 12. The CDR3 is 17 residues long. The DNA of the CDR3 is TGTGCCAGCAGGCAAAAAGCCAGGGGGCTGGGCAATCAGCCCCAGCATTTT. Translating gives CASRQKARGLGNQPQHF.

The sample holds many counts of this clone. CDR3 coding DNA: TGTGCCAGTACCAGGTTGGGCAGCAATCAGCCCCAGCATTTT. Translating it yields CASTRLGSNQPQHF. The gene calls are TRBV6-1 and TRBJ1-5; D is undetermined. The germline CDR1 and CDR2 sequences are MNHNS and SASEGT. CDR3 length: 14 amino acids. Trimming removed 9 bases at V and 1 base at J, with 13 bases between.

This clone was detected ten times or more. The rearrangement links TRBV13 to TRBJ2-3; TRBD1 agrees at 9 bases. The germline CDR1 and CDR2 sequences are PRHDT and FYEKMQ (reference sequence). This CDR3 region has 18 residues. Trimming at V came to 4 bases and at J to 6 bases, leaving 17 bases not matched to a gene. The CDR3 reads CASSWGQGLSIPTDTQYF. CDR3 bases: TGTGCCAGCAGCTGGGGACAGGGATTATCCATCCCAACGGATACGCAGTATTTT.

This clone was observed many times. It may be a read error: a sequence one base away is much more abundant. The chain carries TRBV6-1 and TRBJ1-3; perhaps TRBD1 as D (6 bases). The CDR3 runs 14 residues. In germline, CDR1 is MNHNS, CDR2 SASEGT. V was pared by 5 bases and J by 1 base, with 9 bases between. In nucleotides, the CDR3 is TGTGCCAGCAGTCGAAGGGGGTCTGGAAACACCATATATTTT. This codes for CASSRRGSGNTIYF.

The chain couples TRBV6-1 to TRBJ2-1; D perhaps matches TRBD2 (9 bases). The DNA matches TRBJ2-7 better at its end, which makes the J call doubtful. The CDR3 runs 15 residues. Germline CDR1 reads MNHNS; CDR2 reads SASEGT. CDR3 nucleotide sequence: TGTGCCAGCAACAGGGGGGTAGCGGGGGTTGGTGAGCAGTACTTC. Its translation is CASNRGVAGVGEQYF.

This clone was found many times. The genes are TRBV4-2 and TRBJ2-2; D uncertain. With 4 bases removed from V and 6 bases from J, the gap between germline ends came to 12 bases. The CDR3 loop spans 14 amino acids. Germline values: CDR1 LGHNA, CDR2 YNFKEQ. CDR3 bases: TGTGCCAGCAGCCCCAGACGGGTCTCCGGGGAGCTGTTTTTT. The encoded protein is CASSPRRVSGELFF.

V and J are TRBV5-8 and TRBJ2-7; possible D gene TRBD2, 5 bases. Germline assignment: CDR1 SGHTS and CDR2 YDEGEE. Trimming removed 4 bases at V and 0 bases at J, with 17 bases between. CDR3 length: 16 amino acids. CDR3 region: CASSPRYGVSSYEQYF. The CDR3 region has the DNA TGTGCCAGCAGCCCCCGGTACGGGGTCAGCTCCTACGAGCAGTACTTC.

Ten or more counts support this clone. V is TRBV20-1 and J is TRBJ2-7, with 13 bases matching TRBD2. Per the germline V gene, CDR1 is DFQATT and CDR2 is SNEGSKA (reference sequence). J gave up 2 bases and V 2 bases, and 12 bases lay outside the gene matches. This CDR3 contains 18 residues. The CDR3 coding sequence is TGCAGTGCTAGACCTTCCGGGACTAGCGGGAAGGGAGCCTACGAGCAGTACTTC. Translated, it gives CSARPSGTSGKGAYEQYF.

This clone was detected many times. The identical CDR3 is also encoded by other nucleotide sequences in the sample. The V call is TRBV7-2, the J call TRBJ2-3; D may be TRBD1 (6 bases). Germline assignment: CDR1 SGHTA and CDR2 FQGNSA. This CDR3 has 13 residues. Trimming cost V 6 bases and J 4 bases, with 11 bases left between them. The CDR3 region has the DNA TGTGCCAGCAGTCCGTCAGGGGCAGATACGCAGTATTTT. This sequence encodes CASSPSGADTQYF.

This clone showed up many times. The rearrangement uses TRBV6-1 and TRBJ2-7; the D gene is possibly TRBD1 (6 bases). Germline lookup yields CDR1 MNHNS and CDR2 SASEGT. The CDR3 is 14 amino acids. Trimming pared 6 bases from V and 3 bases from J, leaving 15 bases between. The DNA of the CDR3 is TGTGCCAGCAGAGTGAGCCGGGACAACTACGAGCAGTACTTC. Encoded protein: CASRVSRDNYEQYF.

The sample holds many counts of this clone. The chain uses TRBV11-1 and TRBJ1-3; TRBD1 is a possible D gene (5 bases). Germline V gene lookup returns CDR1 SGHAT and CDR2 FQDESV (reference sequence). The CDR3 totals 16 residues. The germline V and J ends were trimmed by 4 bases and 0 bases, with 13 bases remaining between them. The CDR3 region has the DNA TGTGCCAGCAGCTCATCCGGGACCCACTCTGGAAACACCATATATTTT. Translation gives CASSSSGTHSGNTIYF.